This T cell receptor (beta chain) was recovered during a study of human T cells and chemical hapten exposure. Study as a whole: TCR yields differed between samples (mainly from small differences in pooled library volume). General study points: Once DPC sensitization occurred, TCRs above 1 in 1000 frequency showed no change.

The study's library attached unique molecular identifiers to single cDNA molecules. TCRdb re-called the 5' RACE reads with MiXCR, one entry per CDR3 protein. The data contain about 140,000 distinct CDR3 sequences, around 4% of them seen just once; the ten biggest clones take up over 1.1%. The CDR3 runs 17 residues. Germline CDR1 and CDR2: LGHNA and YSLEER. J gave up 2 bases and V 4 bases, and 6 bases lay outside the gene matches. This clonotype was recorded at least ten times. The target antigen is unknown. It was unfractionated whole blood from which total RNA was extracted. This TCR was recovered from a female donor in good health. The V and J genes are TRBV4-3 and TRBJ2-3, with 13 bases that match TRBD2. CDR3 sequence reads: CASSRGTSGEFTDTQYF. CDR3 nucleotides: TGCGCCAGCAGCCGCGGGACTAGCGGGGAATTCACAGATACGCAGTATTTT.